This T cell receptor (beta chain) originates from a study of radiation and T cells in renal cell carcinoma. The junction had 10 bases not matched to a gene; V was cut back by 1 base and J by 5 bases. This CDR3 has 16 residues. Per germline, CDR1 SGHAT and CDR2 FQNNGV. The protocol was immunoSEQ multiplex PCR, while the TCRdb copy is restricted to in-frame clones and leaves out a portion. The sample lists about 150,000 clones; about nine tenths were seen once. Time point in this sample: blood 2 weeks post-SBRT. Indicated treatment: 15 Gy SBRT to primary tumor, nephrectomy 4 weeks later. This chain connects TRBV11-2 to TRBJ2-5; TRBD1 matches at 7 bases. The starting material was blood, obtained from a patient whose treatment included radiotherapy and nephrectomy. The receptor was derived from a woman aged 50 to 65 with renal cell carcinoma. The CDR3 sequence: CASSLGDSPRWETQYF. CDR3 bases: TGTGCCAGCAGCTTAGGGGACAGCCCACGGTGGGAGACCCAGTACTTC. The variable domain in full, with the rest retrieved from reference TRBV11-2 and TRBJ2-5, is EAGVAQSPRYKIIEKRQSVAFWCNPISGHATLYWYQQILGQGPKLLIQFQNNGVVDDSQLPKDRFSAERLKGVDSTLKIQPAKLEDSAVYLCASSLGDSPRWETQYFGPGTRLLVL.